This entry features one TCR beta chain sequence. This entry is derived from a study of blood T cell repertoires in COVID-19. Clones were read by immunoSEQ multiplex PCR, and TCRdb kept only the in-frame ones, dropping some. The sample consists of 100,000 or so clones, about 86% of them appearing once. Trimming removed 3 bases from V and 4 bases from J; junction bases left unmatched: 0. The CDR3 runs to 14 residues. Germline lookup yields CDR1 KGHSH and CDR2 LQKENI. The chain carries TRBV18 and TRBJ1-4, with 9 bases aligning to TRBD1. The TCR originated in a man older than 75 with acute or convalescent COVID-19. Sequenced: peripheral blood. The CDR3 bases are TGTGCCAGCTCACCGGGACAGGGTAATGAAAAACTGTTTTTT. The encoded protein is CASSPGQGNEKLFF. Supplemented by reference TRBV18 and TRBJ1-4, the full variable domain reads NAGVMQNPRHLVRRRGQEARLRCSPMKGHSHVYWYRQLPEEGLKFMVYLQKENIIDESGMPKERFSAEFPKEGPSILRIQQVVRGDSAAYFCASSPGQGNEKLFFGSGTQLSVL.